This T cell receptor beta chain was identified during a study of shared T cell receptors in the human thymus (dated by TCRdb to the early 2020s). As for the study more broadly: The study examined how self-reactive, shared T-cell receptor alpha chains are generated in the human thymus.

Note on this clone: This receptor's antigen is unknown. A junction end diverges from the germline sequence, so it may reflect a read error.

The library was prepared using the immunoSEQ multiplex PCR assay. Entries here come from immuneACCESS through TCRdb and include only in-frame sequences with V and J called. Some clones fail to appear in such tables; in the studies checked, an unresolved V gene covers under half of the shortfall, and the cause of the remainder is unknown. The sample includes around 730,000 clones, with 80% to 90% observed a single time. Of the sample, over 0.008% falls within the top ten clones. These records were also assigned to another study, of human thymus T cells. Looking at the second paper: Donors were immunologically healthy infants undergoing open corrective cardiac surgery for congenital heart defects in Finland. The thymus tissue came from surgical resects taken out during corrective cardiac surgery. V and J gene segment usage appeared biased in both thymic and peripheral blood repertoires. Highly overlapping thymic TCR repertoires among unrelated individuals were reported in the related research. The study used under 10 infant thymus samples plus four related peripheral blood samples to characterize TCR alpha and beta repertoires. The infant donors were about 6 to 244 days old, and the cohort included several males and a couple of females. Thymocytes were mechanically released from the tissue and were stored as pellets of about 9.5-33 million cells at -70 degrees C. A QIAsymphony instrument was used to extract genomic DNA from the frozen cell pellets. Using the immunoSEQ multiplex PCR assay, the TCRB and TCRAD loci were amplified from a standardized quantity of quality-controlled genomic DNA. The V(D)J region was spanned by amplicons of a length sufficient to cover the CDR3 and to identify V and J genes. The amplicons were sequenced on an Illumina platform via the commercial immunoSEQ service. Primer bias and sequencing errors were corrected using previously described methods, and TCRAD and TCRB definitions followed the IMGT database. immunoSEQ Analyzer 3.0 and VDJTools were used for repertoire analysis, which covered basic statistics, V/J segment usage, diversity estimates, rarefaction and pairwise overlap. Diversity was estimated with Chao1, ChaoE, Efron-Thisted, Shannon and inverse Simpson indices, and also on datasets down-sampled to the smallest sample. Repertoire overlap used strict matching of CDR3 nucleotide sequence, V gene and J gene, with Jaccard-based multidimensional scaling clustering. On average, thymus samples gave roughly 800,000 unique TCRB clonotypes, whereas blood samples gave roughly 80,000.

This clonotype originated in a girl under three years old with a congenital heart defect. Donor details come from another sample of the same person, matched by shared clones. The sample taken for sequencing was thymocytes.

Here the CDR3 is given as CASSQDGGGLKTEAFF. The DNA is as follows: TGTGCCAGCAGCCAAGATGGGGGCGGGTTGAAAACTGAAGCTTTCTTT. The chain employs TRBV14 and TRBJ1-1; a tentative D match to TRBD1 spans 6 bases. From cysteine to phenylalanine, the CDR3 is 16 amino acids long. Only the CDR3 part of the read is kept: 48 bases, read in frame from the first base. CDR1 and CDR2 are drawn from the germline V gene: SGHDN, FVKESK.